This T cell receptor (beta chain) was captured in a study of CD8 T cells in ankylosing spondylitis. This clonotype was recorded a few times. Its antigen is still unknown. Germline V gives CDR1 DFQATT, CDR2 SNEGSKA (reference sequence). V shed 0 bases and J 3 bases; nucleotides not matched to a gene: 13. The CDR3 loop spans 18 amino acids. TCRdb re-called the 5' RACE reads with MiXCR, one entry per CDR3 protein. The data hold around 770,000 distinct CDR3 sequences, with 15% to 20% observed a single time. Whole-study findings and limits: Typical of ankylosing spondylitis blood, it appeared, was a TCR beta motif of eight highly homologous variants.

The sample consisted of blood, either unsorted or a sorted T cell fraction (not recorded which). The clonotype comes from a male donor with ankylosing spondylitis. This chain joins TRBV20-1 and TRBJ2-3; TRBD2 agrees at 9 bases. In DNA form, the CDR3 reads TGCAGTGCTAGAGATCTCGTCCTAGCGGGGAGTGCAACAGATACGCAGTATTTT. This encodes CSARDLVLAGSATDTQYF.